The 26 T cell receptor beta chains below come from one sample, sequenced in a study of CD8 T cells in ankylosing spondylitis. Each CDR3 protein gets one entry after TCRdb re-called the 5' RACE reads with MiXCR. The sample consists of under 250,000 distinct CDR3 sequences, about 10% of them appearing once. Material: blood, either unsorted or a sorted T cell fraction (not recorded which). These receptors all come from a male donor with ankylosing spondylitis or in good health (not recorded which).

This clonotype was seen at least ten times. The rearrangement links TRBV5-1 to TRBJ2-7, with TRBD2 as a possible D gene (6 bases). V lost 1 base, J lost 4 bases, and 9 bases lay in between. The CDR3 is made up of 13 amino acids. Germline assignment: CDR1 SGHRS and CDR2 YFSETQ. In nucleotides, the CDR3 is TGCGCCAGCAGCTTGAACGCGGGGTACGAGCAGTACTTC. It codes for CASSLNAGYEQYF.

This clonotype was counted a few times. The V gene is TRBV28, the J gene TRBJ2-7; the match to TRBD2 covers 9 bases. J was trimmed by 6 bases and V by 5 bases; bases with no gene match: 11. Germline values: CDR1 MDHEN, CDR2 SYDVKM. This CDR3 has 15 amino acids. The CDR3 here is CASSPAAGGSFEQYF. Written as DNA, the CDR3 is TGTGCCAGCAGTCCCGCAGCGGGGGGCTCTTTCGAGCAGTACTTC.

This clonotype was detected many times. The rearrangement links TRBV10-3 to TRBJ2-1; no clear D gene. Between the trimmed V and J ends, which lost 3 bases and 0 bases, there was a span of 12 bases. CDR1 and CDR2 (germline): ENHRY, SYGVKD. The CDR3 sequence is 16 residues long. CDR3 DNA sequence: TGTGCCATCAGTGAACGGAGCCCTAGCTCCTACAATGAGCAGTTCTTC. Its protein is CAISERSPSSYNEQFF.

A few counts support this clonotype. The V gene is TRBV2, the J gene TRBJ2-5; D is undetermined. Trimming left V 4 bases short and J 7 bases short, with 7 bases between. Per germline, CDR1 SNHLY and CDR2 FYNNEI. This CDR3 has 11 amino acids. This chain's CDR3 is CASSVVGTQYF. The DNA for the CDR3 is TGTGCCAGCAGTGTAGTGGGGACCCAGTACTTC.

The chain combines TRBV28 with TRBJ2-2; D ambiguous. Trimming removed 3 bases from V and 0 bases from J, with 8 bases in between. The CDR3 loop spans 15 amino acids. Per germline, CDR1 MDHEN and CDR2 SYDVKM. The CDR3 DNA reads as TGTGCCAGCAGTTTGGCAGTCCCGAACACCGGGGAGCTGTTTTTT. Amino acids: CASSLAVPNTGELFF.

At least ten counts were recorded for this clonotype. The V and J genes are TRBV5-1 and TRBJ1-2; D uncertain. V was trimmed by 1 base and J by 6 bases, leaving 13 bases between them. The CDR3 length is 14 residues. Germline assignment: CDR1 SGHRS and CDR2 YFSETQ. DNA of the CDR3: TGCGCCAGCAGCTTGCAGCCGACCTCCGATGGCTACACCTTC. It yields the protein CASSLQPTSDGYTF.

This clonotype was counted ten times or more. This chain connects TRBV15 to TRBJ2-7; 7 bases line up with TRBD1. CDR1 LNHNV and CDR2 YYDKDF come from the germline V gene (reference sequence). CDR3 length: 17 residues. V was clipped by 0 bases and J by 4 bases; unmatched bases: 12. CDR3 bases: TGTGCCACCAGCAGAGATCGAGACGACAGGGCTCCTTACGAGCAGTACTTC. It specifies CATSRDRDDRAPYEQYF.

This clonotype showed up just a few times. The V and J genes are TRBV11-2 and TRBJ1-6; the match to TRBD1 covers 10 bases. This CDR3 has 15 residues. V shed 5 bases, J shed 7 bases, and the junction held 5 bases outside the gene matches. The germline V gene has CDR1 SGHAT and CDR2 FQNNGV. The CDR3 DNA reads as TGTGCCAGCAGCGACCGGGACAGGGGAAATTCACCCCTCCACTTT. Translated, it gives CASSDRDRGNSPLHF.

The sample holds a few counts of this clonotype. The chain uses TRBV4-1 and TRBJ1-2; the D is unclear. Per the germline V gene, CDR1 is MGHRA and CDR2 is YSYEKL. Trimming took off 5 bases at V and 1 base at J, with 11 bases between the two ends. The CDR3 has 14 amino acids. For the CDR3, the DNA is TGCGCCAGCAGCGAGGTCGGGTTTAACTATGGCTACACCTTC. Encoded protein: CASSEVGFNYGYTF.

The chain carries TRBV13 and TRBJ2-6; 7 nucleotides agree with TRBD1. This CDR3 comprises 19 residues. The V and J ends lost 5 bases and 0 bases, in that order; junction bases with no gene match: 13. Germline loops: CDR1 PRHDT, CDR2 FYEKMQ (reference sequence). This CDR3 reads CASSPRQGSYFSGANVLTF. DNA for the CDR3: TGTGCCAGCAGCCCCCGACAGGGAAGTTACTTCTCTGGGGCCAACGTCCTGACTTTC. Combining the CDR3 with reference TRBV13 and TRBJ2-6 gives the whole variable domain AAGVIQSPRHLIKEKRETATLKCYPIPRHDTVYWYQQGPGQDPQFLISFYEKMQSDKGSIPDRFSAQQFSDYHSELNMSSLELGDSALYFCASSPRQGSYFSGANVLTFGAGSRLTVL.

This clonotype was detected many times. The CDR3 coding sequence is TGTGCCAGCAGTTTCAGGGCGGGGTTAGTGGAAAAACTGTTTTTT. Amino acid sequence: CASSFRAGLVEKLFF. The rearrangement links TRBV6-5 to TRBJ1-4; D perhaps matches TRBD1 (5 bases). The V and J ends lost 4 bases and 8 bases respectively, with 17 bases between them. Germline V gives CDR1 MNHEY, CDR2 SVGAGI. This CDR3 has 15 residues.

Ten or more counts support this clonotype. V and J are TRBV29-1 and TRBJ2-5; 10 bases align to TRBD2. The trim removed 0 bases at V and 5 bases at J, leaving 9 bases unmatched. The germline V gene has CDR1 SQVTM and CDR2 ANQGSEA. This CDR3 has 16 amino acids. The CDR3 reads CSVEDQASGSRETQYF. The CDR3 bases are TGCAGCGTTGAAGATCAGGCTAGCGGGAGCCGGGAGACCCAGTACTTC. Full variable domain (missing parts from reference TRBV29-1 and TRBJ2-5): SAVISQKPSRDICQRGTSLTIQCQVDSQVTMMFWYRQQPGQSLTLIATANQGSEATYESGFVIDKFPISRPNLTFSTLTVSNMSPEDSSIYLCSVEDQASGSRETQYFGPGTRLLVL.

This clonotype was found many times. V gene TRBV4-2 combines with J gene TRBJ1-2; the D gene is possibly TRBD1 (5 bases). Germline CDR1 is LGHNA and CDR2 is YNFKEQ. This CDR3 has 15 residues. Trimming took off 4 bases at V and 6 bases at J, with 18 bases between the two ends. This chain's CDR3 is CASSPGTALQHGYTF. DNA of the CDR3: TGTGCCAGCAGCCCAGGGACGGCCCTCCAACATGGCTACACCTTC.

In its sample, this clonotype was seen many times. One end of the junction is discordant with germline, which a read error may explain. CDR3 DNA: TGTACAATCTCCAGGGAGGGGACCTACAATGAGCAGTTCTTC. Its protein product is CTISREGTYNEQFF. This sequence joins TRBV29-1 and TRBJ2-1; 7 nucleotides match TRBD2. The CDR3 covers 14 residues. Germline values: CDR1 SQVTM, CDR2 ANQGSEA.

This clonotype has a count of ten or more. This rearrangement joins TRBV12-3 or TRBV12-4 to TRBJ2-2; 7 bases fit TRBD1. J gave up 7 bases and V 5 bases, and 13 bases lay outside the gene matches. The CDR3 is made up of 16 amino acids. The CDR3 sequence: CASSAGTAPLGGELFF. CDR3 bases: TGTGCCAGCAGTGCCGGGACAGCCCCCCTGGGCGGGGAGCTGTTTTTT.

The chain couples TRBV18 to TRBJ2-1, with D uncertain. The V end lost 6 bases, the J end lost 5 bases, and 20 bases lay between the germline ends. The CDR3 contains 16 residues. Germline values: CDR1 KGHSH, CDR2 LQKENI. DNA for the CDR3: TGTGCCAGCTCCCGAATCCCTGGACGGAAAGACAATGAGCAGTTCTTC. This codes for CASSRIPGRKDNEQFF.

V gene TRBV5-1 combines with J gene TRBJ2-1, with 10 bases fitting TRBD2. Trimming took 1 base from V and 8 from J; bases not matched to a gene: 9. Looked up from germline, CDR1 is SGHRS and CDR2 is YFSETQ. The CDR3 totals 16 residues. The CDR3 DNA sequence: TGCGCCAGCAGCTTGTATCTAGCGGGAGAGTTTGATGAGCAGTTCTTC. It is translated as CASSLYLAGEFDEQFF. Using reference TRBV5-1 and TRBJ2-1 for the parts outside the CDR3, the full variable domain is KAGVTQTPRYLIKTRGQQVTLSCSPISGHRSVSWYQQTPGQGLQFLFEYFSETQRNKGNFPGRFSGRQFSNSRSEMNVSTLELGDSALYLCASSLYLAGEFDEQFFGPGTRLTVL.

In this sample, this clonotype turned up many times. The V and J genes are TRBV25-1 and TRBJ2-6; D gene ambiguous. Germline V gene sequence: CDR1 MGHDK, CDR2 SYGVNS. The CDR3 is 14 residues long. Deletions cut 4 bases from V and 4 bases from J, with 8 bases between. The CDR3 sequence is CASSVTGGANVLTF. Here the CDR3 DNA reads TGTGCCAGCAGTGTGACCGGGGGGGCCAACGTCCTGACTTTC.

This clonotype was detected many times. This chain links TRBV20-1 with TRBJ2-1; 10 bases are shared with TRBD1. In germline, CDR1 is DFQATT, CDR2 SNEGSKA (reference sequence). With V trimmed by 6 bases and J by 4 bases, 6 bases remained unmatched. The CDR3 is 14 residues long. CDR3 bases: TGCAGTGCAAGACAGGGGGCCCTATACAATGAGCAGTTCTTC. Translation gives CSARQGALYNEQFF.

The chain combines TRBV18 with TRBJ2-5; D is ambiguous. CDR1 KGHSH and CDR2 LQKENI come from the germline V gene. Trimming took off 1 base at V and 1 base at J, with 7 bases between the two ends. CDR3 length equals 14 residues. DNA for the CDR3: TGTGCCAGCTCACCACTGTTGGGCCAAGAGACCCAGTACTTC. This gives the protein CASSPLLGQETQYF.

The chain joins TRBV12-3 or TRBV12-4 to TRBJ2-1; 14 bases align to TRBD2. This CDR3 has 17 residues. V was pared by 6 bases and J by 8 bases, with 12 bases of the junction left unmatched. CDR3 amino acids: CASSISPGLAGVHEQFF. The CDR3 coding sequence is TGTGCCAGCAGCATTTCACCGGGACTAGCGGGAGTCCATGAGCAGTTCTTC.

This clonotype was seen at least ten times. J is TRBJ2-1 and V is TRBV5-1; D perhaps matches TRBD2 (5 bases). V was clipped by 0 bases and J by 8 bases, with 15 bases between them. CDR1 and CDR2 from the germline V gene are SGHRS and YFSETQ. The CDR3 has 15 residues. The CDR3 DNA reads TGCGCCAGCAGCTTGGCTCGACTATTAATCCATGAGCAGTTCTTC. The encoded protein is CASSLARLLIHEQFF.

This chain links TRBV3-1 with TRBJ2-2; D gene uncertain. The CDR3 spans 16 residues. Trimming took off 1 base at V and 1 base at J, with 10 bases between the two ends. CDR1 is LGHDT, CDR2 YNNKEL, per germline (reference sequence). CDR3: CASSQGLPQNTGELFF. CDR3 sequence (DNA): TGTGCCAGCAGCCAAGGACTGCCTCAGAACACCGGGGAGCTGTTTTTT.

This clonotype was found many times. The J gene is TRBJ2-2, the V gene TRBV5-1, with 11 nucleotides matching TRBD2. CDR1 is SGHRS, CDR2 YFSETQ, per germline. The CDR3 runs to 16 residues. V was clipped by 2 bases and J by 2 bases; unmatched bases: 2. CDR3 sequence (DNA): TGCGCCAGCAGCTTAGGACTAGCGGGTAACACCGGGGAGCTGTTTTTT. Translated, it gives CASSLGLAGNTGELFF.

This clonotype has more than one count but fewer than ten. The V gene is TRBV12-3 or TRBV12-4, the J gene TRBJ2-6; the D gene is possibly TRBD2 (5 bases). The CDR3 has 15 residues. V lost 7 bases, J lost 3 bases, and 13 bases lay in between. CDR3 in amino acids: CASTSAGGGANVLTF. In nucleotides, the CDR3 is TGTGCCAGCACGTCGGCGGGTGGTGGGGCCAACGTCCTGACTTTC.

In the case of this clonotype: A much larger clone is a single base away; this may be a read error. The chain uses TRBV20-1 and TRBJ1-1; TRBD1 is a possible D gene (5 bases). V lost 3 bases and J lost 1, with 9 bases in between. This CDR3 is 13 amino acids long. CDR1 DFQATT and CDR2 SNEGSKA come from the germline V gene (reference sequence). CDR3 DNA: TGCAGTGCTAGGGGACGGGCGAACACTGAAGCTTTCTTT. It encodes CSARGRANTEAFF.